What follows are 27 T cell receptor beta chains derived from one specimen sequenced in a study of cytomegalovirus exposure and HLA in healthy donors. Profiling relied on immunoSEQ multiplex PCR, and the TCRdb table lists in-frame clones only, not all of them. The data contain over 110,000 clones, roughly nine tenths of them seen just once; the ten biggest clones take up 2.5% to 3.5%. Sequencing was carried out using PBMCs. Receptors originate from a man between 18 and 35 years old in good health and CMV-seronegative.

The CDR3 loop is CASSPTPTSGIDYEQYF. The CDR3 bases are TGTGCCAGCAGCCCGACCCCGACTAGCGGGATAGACTACGAGCAGTACTTC. The chain joins TRBV7-9 to TRBJ2-7; 11 nucleotides agree with TRBD2. V shed 5 bases and J 3 bases; nucleotides not matched to a gene: 12. Germline V CDR1 and CDR2: SEHNR, FQNEAQ (reference sequence). The CDR3 totals 17 residues.

CDR3: CASSTGTSGVRYEQYF. DNA of the CDR3: TGTGCCAGCAGCACAGGGACTAGCGGGGTAAGGTACGAGCAGTACTTC. The rearrangement uses TRBV7-2 and TRBJ2-7; the match to TRBD2 covers 13 bases. Germline lookup yields CDR1 SGHTA and CDR2 FQGNSA. Trimming took 5 bases from V and 4 from J; bases not matched to a gene: 8. The CDR3 loop spans 16 amino acids.

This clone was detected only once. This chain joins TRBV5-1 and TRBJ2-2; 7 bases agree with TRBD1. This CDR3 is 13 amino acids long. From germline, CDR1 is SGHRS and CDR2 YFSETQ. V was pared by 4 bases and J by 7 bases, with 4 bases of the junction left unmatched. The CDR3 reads CASSHGQDGELFF. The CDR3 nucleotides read TGCGCCAGCAGCCACGGACAGGACGGGGAGCTGTTTTTT.

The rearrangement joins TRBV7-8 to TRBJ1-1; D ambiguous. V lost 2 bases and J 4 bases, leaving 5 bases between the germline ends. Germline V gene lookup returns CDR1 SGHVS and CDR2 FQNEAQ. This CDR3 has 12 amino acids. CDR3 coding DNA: TGTGCCAGCAGCTTAAGCCCCACTGAAGCTTTCTTT. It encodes CASSLSPTEAFF.

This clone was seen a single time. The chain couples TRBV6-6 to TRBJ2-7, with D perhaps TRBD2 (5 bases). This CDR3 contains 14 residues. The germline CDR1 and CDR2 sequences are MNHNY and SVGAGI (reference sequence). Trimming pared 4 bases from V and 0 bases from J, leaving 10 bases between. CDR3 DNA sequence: TGTGCCAGCAGTTCCATCGGGATCTCCTACGAGCAGTACTTC. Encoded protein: CASSSIGISYEQYF.

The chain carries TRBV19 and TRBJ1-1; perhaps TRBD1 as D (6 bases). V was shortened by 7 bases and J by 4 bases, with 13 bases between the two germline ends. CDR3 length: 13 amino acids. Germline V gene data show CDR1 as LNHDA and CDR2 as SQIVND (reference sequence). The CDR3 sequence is CASIGGVGTEAFF. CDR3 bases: TGTGCCAGTATAGGGGGTGTCGGCACTGAAGCTTTCTTT.

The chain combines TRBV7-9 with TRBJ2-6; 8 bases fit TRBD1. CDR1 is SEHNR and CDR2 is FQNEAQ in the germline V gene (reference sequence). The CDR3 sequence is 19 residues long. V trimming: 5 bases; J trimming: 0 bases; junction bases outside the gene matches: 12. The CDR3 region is CASSQVGDRRFSGANVLTF. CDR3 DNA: TGTGCCAGCAGCCAGGTTGGGGACAGGCGATTCTCTGGGGCCAACGTCCTGACTTTC.

The CDR3 spells CASSQATGGYYEQYF. The CDR3, as DNA: TGCGCCAGCAGCCAGGCCACAGGGGGCTACTACGAGCAGTACTTC. The chain uses TRBV4-1 and TRBJ2-7, with 9 bases that match TRBD1. Germline-derived CDR1 and CDR2 are MGHRA and YSYEKL. Losses at the gene ends were 3 bases for V and 3 bases for J; bases not matched to a gene: 6. The CDR3 has 15 amino acids.

Written as DNA, the CDR3 is TGTGCCAGCAGTATTAGCGGGGCCAATGAGCAGTTCTTC. This codes for CASSISGANEQFF. This rearrangement joins TRBV27 to TRBJ2-1; 8 bases fit TRBD2. Germline V gene data show CDR1 as MNHEY and CDR2 as SMNVEV (reference sequence). The CDR3 is 13 residues long. Trimming cost V 5 bases and J 6 bases; bases outside gene matches: 3.

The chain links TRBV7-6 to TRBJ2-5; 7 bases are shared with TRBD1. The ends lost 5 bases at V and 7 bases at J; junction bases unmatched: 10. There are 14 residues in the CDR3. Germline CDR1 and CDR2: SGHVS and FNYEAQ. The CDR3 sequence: CASSGYDRAWTQYF. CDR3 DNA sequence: TGTGCCAGCAGCGGATACGACAGGGCCTGGACCCAGTACTTC.

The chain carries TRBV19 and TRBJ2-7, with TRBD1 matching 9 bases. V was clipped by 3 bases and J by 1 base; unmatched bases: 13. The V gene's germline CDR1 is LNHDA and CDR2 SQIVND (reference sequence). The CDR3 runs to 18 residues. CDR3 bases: TGTGCCAGTAGTATCAGGGGACAGGGTCTCTTTGGTTCCTACGAGCAGTACTTC. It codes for CASSIRGQGLFGSYEQYF.

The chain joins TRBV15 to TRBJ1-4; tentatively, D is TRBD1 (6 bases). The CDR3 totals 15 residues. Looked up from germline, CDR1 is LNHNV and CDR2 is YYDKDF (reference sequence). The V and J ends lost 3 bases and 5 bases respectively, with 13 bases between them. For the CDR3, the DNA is TGTGCCACCAGCAGGAGGGGACAACCCAATGAAAAACTGTTTTTT. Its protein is CATSRRGQPNEKLFF.

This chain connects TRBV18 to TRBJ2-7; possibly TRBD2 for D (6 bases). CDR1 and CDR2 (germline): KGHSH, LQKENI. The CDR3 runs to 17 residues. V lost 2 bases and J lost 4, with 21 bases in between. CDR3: CASSPMEASEGLYEQYF. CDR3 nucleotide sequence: TGTGCCAGCTCACCAATGGAGGCATCGGAGGGTTTATACGAGCAGTACTTC.

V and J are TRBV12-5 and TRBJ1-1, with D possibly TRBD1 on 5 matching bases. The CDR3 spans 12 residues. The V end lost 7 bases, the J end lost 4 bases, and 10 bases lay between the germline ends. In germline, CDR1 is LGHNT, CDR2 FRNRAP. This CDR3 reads CASVFGGTEAFF. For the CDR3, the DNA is TGTGCTAGTGTCTTCGGGGGCACTGAAGCTTTCTTT.

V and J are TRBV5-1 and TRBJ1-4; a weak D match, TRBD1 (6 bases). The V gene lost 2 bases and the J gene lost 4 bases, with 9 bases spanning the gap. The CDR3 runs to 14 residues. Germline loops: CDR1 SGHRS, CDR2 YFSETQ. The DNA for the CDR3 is TGCGCCAGCAGCTTAGAACAGGGTAATGAAAAACTGTTTTTT. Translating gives CASSLEQGNEKLFF.

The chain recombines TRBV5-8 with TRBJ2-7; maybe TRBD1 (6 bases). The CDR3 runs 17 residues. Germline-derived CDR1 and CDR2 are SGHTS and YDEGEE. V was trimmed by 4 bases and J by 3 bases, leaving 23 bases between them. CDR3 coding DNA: TGTGCCAGCAGCATTTGGTCAGTTTGGCAGGGACACTACGAGCAGTACTTC. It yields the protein CASSIWSVWQGHYEQYF.

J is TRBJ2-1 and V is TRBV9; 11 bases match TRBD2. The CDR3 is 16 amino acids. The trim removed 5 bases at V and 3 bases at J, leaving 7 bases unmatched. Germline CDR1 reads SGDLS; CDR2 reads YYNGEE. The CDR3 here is CASSESGTSGYNEQFF. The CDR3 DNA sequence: TGTGCCAGCAGTGAGTCCGGGACTAGCGGCTACAATGAGCAGTTCTTC.

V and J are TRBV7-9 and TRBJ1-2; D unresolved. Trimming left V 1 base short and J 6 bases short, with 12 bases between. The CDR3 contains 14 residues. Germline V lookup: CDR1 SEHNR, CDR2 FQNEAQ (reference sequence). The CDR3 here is CASSLGPLKHGYTF. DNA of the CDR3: TGTGCCAGCAGCTTAGGCCCCCTCAAGCATGGCTACACCTTC.

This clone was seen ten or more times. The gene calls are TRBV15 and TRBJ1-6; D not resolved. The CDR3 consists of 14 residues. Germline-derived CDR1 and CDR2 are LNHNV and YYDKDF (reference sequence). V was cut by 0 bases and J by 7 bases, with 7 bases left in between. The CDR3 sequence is CATSRDRENSPLHF. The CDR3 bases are TGTGCCACCAGCAGAGATCGGGAGAATTCACCCCTCCACTTT.

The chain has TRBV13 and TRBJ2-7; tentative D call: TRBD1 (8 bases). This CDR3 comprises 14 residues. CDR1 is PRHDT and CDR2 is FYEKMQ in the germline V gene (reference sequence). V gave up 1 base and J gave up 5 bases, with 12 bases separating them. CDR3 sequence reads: CASSLEQGGHEQYF. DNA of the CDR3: TGTGCCAGCAGCTTAGAACAGGGGGGGCACGAGCAGTACTTC.

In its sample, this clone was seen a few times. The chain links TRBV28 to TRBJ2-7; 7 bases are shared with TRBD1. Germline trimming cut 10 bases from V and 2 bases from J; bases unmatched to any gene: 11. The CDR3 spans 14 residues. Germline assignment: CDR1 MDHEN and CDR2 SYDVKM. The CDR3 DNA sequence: TGTGCCACACTGCTAGGGGACAGTGCCTACGAGCAGTACTTC. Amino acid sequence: CATLLGDSAYEQYF.

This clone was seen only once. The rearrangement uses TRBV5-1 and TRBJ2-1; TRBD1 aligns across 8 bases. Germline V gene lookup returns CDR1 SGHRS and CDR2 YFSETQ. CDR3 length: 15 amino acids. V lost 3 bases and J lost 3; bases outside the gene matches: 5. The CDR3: CASSSQGVYYNEQFF. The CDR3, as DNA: TGCGCCAGCAGCTCACAGGGGGTGTACTACAATGAGCAGTTCTTC.

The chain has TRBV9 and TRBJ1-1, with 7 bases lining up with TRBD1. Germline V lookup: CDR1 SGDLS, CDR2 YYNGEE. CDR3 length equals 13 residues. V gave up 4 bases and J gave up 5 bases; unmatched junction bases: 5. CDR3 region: CASSPVGQTEAFF. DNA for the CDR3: TGTGCCAGCAGCCCTGTGGGACAGACTGAAGCTTTCTTT.

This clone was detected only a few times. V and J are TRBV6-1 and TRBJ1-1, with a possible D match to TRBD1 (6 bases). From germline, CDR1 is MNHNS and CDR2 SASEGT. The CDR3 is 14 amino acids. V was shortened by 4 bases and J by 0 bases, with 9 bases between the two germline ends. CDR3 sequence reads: CASSATGLNTEAFF. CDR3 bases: TGTGCCAGCAGTGCTACAGGGTTGAACACTGAAGCTTTCTTT.

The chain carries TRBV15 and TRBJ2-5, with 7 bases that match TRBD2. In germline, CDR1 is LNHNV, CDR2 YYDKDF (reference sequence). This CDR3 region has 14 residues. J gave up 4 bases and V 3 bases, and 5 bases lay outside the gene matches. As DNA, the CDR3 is TGTGCCACCAGCAGTTTCTCGGGGGGAGAGACCCAGTACTTC. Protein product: CATSSFSGGETQYF.

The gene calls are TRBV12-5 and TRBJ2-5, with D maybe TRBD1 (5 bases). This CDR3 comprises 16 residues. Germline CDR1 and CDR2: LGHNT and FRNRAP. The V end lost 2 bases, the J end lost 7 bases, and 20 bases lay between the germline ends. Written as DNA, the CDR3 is TGTGCTAGTGGTTTGTCGGTTTTCCAGGGCAGTGGGACCCAGTACTTC. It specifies CASGLSVFQGSGTQYF.

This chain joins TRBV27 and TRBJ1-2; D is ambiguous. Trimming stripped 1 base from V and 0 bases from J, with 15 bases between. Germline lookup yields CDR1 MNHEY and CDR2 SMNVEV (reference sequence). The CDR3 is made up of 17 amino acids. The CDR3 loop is CASSLYTAERTNYGYTF. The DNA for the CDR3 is TGTGCCAGCAGTTTATACACTGCGGAACGGACTAACTATGGCTACACCTTC.